The 26 T cell receptor beta chains below all came from one sample that was sequenced in a study of shared clonotypes between healthy human individuals. TCRdb's table, derived via immunoSEQ multiplex PCR, lists solely in-frame clones and lacks some. Of over 2 million clones listed, around 92% are singletons. Sample: naive CD4+ T cells from PBMCs. Noted subset: CD45RA+ positively selected. The receptors here all came from a man aged 18 to 30 in good health. Some clones in this sample may be carry-over from other donors' samples.

The V call is TRBV28, the J call TRBJ2-7; 11 bases match TRBD2. This CDR3 has 15 residues. CDR1 MDHEN and CDR2 SYDVKM come from the germline V gene. The V and J ends lost 6 bases and 4 bases, in that order; junction bases with no gene match: 8. The CDR3 protein is CASRQTGTSGYEQYF. CDR3 nucleotides: TGTGCCAGCAGACAGACCGGGACTAGCGGATACGAGCAGTACTTC. The whole variable domain, filled in from reference TRBV28 and TRBJ2-7, reads DVKVTQSSRYLVKRTGEKVFLECVQDMDHENMFWYRQDPGLGLRLIYFSYDVKMKEKGDIPEGYSVSREKKERFSLILESASTNQTSMYLCASRQTGTSGYEQYFGPGTRLTVT.

In this sample, this clone turned up once. V and J are TRBV19 and TRBJ1-2; D is undetermined. CDR1 and CDR2 from the germline V gene are LNHDA and SQIVND (reference sequence). V lost 6 bases and J 4 bases, leaving 15 bases between the germline ends. CDR3 size: 14 residues. This chain's CDR3 is CASSRPPLFYGYTF. The CDR3 DNA reads TGTGCCAGTAGCCGTCCTCCCTTATTCTATGGCTACACCTTC.

V and J are TRBV19 and TRBJ2-3; 15 nucleotides match TRBD2. V gave up 4 bases and J gave up 6 bases; unmatched junction bases: 2. The CDR3 spans 15 residues. Germline CDR1 LNHDA, CDR2 SQIVND (reference sequence). CDR3 sequence: CASSTGTSGRDTQYF. The CDR3 DNA reads TGTGCCAGTAGTACTGGGACTAGCGGGAGGGATACGCAGTATTTT.

The J gene is TRBJ2-1, the V gene TRBV7-2; 16 nucleotides match TRBD2. CDR1 and CDR2 from the germline V gene are SGHTA and FQGNSA. V lost 0 bases, J lost 4 bases, and 3 bases stayed unmatched. CDR3 length: 18 residues. CDR3 bases: TGTGCCAGCAGCTTAGCGGGGACTAGCGGGAGGGCTTACAATGAGCAGTTCTTC. It translates to CASSLAGTSGRAYNEQFF.

The chain links TRBV5-1 to TRBJ2-6; D is unresolved. Trimming pared 4 bases from V and 2 bases from J, leaving 16 bases between. This CDR3 has 17 residues. Germline V CDR1 and CDR2: SGHRS, YFSETQ. The CDR3 DNA sequence: TGCGCCAGCAGCCCGCCCCAGGTGGCGGCTGGGGCCAACGTCCTGACTTTC. This gives the protein CASSPPQVAAGANVLTF.

The J gene is TRBJ1-3, the V gene TRBV19, with D possibly TRBD1 on 6 matching bases. This CDR3 is built from 14 residues. V gave up 6 bases and J gave up 2 bases, with 11 bases separating them. Germline loops: CDR1 LNHDA, CDR2 SQIVND (reference sequence). The CDR3 DNA follows: TGTGCCAGTAGCGAGGGGGGACCTGGAAACACCATATATTTT. It yields the protein CASSEGGPGNTIYF.

The gene calls are TRBV5-1 and TRBJ2-7; D perhaps matches TRBD2 (6 bases). The V gene lost 1 base and the J gene lost 8 bases, with 13 bases spanning the gap. Germline V gene sequence: CDR1 SGHRS, CDR2 YFSETQ. CDR3 length equals 13 residues. CDR3 residues: CASSLRDSPQQYF. The CDR3, as DNA: TGCGCCAGCAGCTTGCGGGACTCACCCCAGCAGTACTTC.

The chain links TRBV9 to TRBJ2-7; the match to TRBD2 covers 9 bases. The CDR3 is made up of 15 amino acids. The J segment lost 7 bases and the V segment lost 2 bases, leaving 10 bases of the junction unmatched. CDR1 SGDLS and CDR2 YYNGEE come from the germline V gene. The CDR3 loop reads CASSVKPSGMVEQYF. The CDR3 nucleotides are TGTGCCAGCAGCGTGAAGCCTAGCGGGATGGTTGAGCAGTACTTC.

The rearrangement uses TRBV7-3 and TRBJ2-4, with unresolved D. Germline values: CDR1 SGHTA, CDR2 FQGTGA. With 5 bases removed from V and 5 bases from J, the gap between germline ends came to 13 bases. CDR3 size: 14 residues. CDR3 sequence (DNA): TGTGCCAGCAGCCCCGGTCGGATGCAAAACATTCAGTACTTC. This encodes CASSPGRMQNIQYF.

This sequence joins TRBV10-1 and TRBJ1-1, with 7 bases aligning to TRBD1. V dropped 4 bases and J dropped 0; count of bases not matched to a gene: 5. The CDR3 loop spans 15 amino acids. Looked up from germline, CDR1 is WNHNN and CDR2 is SYGVQD (reference sequence). CDR3 residues: CASSGSGTVNTEAFF. The CDR3 DNA reads as TGCGCCAGCAGTGGCTCCGGGACAGTGAACACTGAAGCTTTCTTT.

This chain connects TRBV9 to TRBJ2-1, with 9 bases aligning to TRBD2. The CDR3 consists of 16 residues. Germline V gene sequence: CDR1 SGDLS, CDR2 YYNGEE. The junction had 4 bases not matched to a gene; V was cut back by 0 bases and J by 3 bases. The CDR3 nucleotides are TGTGCCAGCAGCGTAGGGACTAGCGTTTACTACAATGAGCAGTTCTTC. It translates to CASSVGTSVYYNEQFF.

This rearrangement joins TRBV11-2 to TRBJ2-7; TRBD2 matches 9 bases. V was pared by 0 bases and J by 4 bases, with 4 bases of the junction left unmatched. This CDR3 contains 15 residues. The V gene's germline CDR1 is SGHAT and CDR2 FQNNGV. CDR3 amino acids: CASSLEVAGVYEQYF. The CDR3 nucleotides read TGTGCCAGCAGCTTAGAAGTAGCGGGAGTATACGAGCAGTACTTC.

The chain recombines TRBV7-3 with TRBJ2-1; the match to TRBD2 covers 8 bases. Germline V gene data show CDR1 as SGHTA and CDR2 as FQGTGA. J was trimmed by 9 bases and V by 5 bases; bases with no gene match: 9. There are 14 residues in the CDR3. The CDR3 DNA follows: TGTGCCAGCAGCCTTTCCGGGGGGGCTGGTGAGCAGTTCTTC. Protein: CASSLSGGAGEQFF.

The chain uses TRBV5-6 and TRBJ1-6; a weak D match, TRBD1 (5 bases). The CDR3 loop spans 17 amino acids. V lost 1 base and J 11 bases, leaving 22 bases between the germline ends. Germline V CDR1 and CDR2: SGHDT, YYEEEE. CDR3 coding DNA: TGTGCCAGCAGCTTGCTAGCCGGGACGGGAGATTCTCCACCCCTCCACTTT. Translation: CASSLLAGTGDSPPLHF.

The gene calls are TRBV15 and TRBJ1-4; 8 bases line up with TRBD1. The CDR3 spans 18 residues. Losses at the gene ends were 5 bases for V and 7 bases for J; bases not matched to a gene: 18. Germline loops: CDR1 LNHNV, CDR2 YYDKDF (reference sequence). In DNA form, the CDR3 reads TGTGCCACCAGCGTACCGGGACAGGCCGCCCGGGGCGGTGAAAAACTGTTTTTT. The encoded protein is CATSVPGQAARGGEKLFF.

V usage is TRBV7-8 and J usage is TRBJ2-7; 8 nucleotides align to TRBD2. The CDR3 is made up of 15 amino acids. Germline V gives CDR1 SGHVS, CDR2 FQNEAQ. The trim removed 5 bases at V and 0 bases at J, leaving 6 bases unmatched. The CDR3 DNA reads TGTGCCAGCAGCCCTAAGCGGGAGAGCTCCTACGAGCAGTACTTC. It encodes CASSPKRESSYEQYF.

As concerns this clone: The sample carries other DNA sequences with the same CDR3. V is TRBV19 and J is TRBJ2-7; perhaps TRBD1 as D (6 bases). V lost 4 bases to trimming and J lost 0 bases, with 10 bases between them. The CDR3 consists of 14 residues. CDR1 and CDR2 (germline): LNHDA, SQIVND (reference sequence). CDR3 protein: CASSRQVSSYEQYF. The DNA of the CDR3 is TGTGCCAGTAGTAGACAGGTTAGCTCCTACGAGCAGTACTTC.

Worth noting for this clone: The same CDR3 is also encoded by other DNA sequences in this sample. The V and J genes are TRBV28 and TRBJ2-6; D ambiguous. V was pared by 3 bases and J by 0 bases, with 6 bases between. The CDR3 is 15 amino acids. The germline V gene has CDR1 MDHEN and CDR2 SYDVKM. The CDR3 spells CASSFSGSGANVLTF. DNA of the CDR3: TGTGCCAGCAGTTTCTCGGGCTCTGGGGCCAACGTCCTGACTTTC.

The rearrangement uses TRBV29-1 and TRBJ2-3; 10 nucleotides line up with TRBD2. J lost 2 bases, V lost 7 bases, and 9 bases had no gene match. This CDR3 is built from 15 residues. Germline CDR1 SQVTM, CDR2 ANQGSEA. The CDR3 DNA sequence: TGCAGCGGCGTACCACTAGCGGGAAACACAGATACGCAGTATTTT. Encoded protein: CSGVPLAGNTDTQYF.

As for this clone: Other DNA sequences in this specimen translate into the identical CDR3. The chain has TRBV11-2 and TRBJ2-7; D is unresolved. Trimming shortened V by 1 base and J by 0 bases, and 4 bases separated the two germline ends. In germline, CDR1 is SGHAT, CDR2 FQNNGV. The CDR3 length is 13 residues. This CDR3 reads CASSLGSSYEQYF. The CDR3 bases are TGTGCCAGCAGCTTAGGGAGCTCCTACGAGCAGTACTTC.

The chain links TRBV5-1 to TRBJ1-2, with 9 nucleotides matching TRBD1. The junction had 6 bases not matched to a gene; V was cut back by 0 bases and J by 6 bases. Germline loops: CDR1 SGHRS, CDR2 YFSETQ. This CDR3 has 15 residues. In nucleotides, the CDR3 is TGCGCCAGCAGCTTGGAGAACAGGGGGCCGGATGGCTACACCTTC. Its protein product is CASSLENRGPDGYTF.

The chain employs TRBV5-6 and TRBJ2-3; 7 nucleotides agree with TRBD2. Germline CDR1 is SGHDT and CDR2 is YYEEEE. V was pared by 0 bases and J by 6 bases, with 10 bases of the junction left unmatched. This CDR3 region has 16 residues. The DNA for the CDR3 is TGTGCCAGCAGCTTGGCTCTGGGCGGGAGTTTTGATACGCAGTATTTT. Translation: CASSLALGGSFDTQYF.

The chain links TRBV30 to TRBJ1-2, with D unresolved. The CDR3 is made up of 14 amino acids. Germline V gives CDR1 GTSNPN, CDR2 SVGIG (reference sequence). Trimming removed 0 bases at V and 5 bases at J, with 13 bases between. This chain's CDR3 is CAWSVRRAGYGYTF. The CDR3 DNA is TGTGCCTGGAGTGTACGGCGGGCGGGGTATGGCTACACCTTC.

The gene calls are TRBV29-1 and TRBJ2-5; D possibly corresponds to TRBD2 (5 bases). Germline CDR1 SQVTM, CDR2 ANQGSEA. V was cut by 0 bases and J by 4 bases, with 9 bases left in between. This CDR3 comprises 13 residues. The CDR3, as DNA: TGCAGCGTTGAAGATCGGGGTTCAGAGACCCAGTACTTC. It yields the protein CSVEDRGSETQYF.

This clone was observed a single time. The J gene is TRBJ2-3, the V gene TRBV19; TRBD1 matches 9 bases. With V trimmed by 5 bases and J by 3 bases, 6 bases remained unmatched. The CDR3 extends over 15 amino acids. CDR1 is LNHDA, CDR2 SQIVND, per germline (reference sequence). The CDR3 sequence is CASSRGTGLTDTQYF. The CDR3 DNA is TGTGCCAGTAGTCGAGGGACAGGGCTTACAGATACGCAGTATTTT.

The rearrangement joins TRBV14 to TRBJ1-2; 8 positions agree with TRBD1. V dropped 4 bases and J dropped 9; count of bases not matched to a gene: 16. The CDR3 covers 16 residues. CDR1 is SGHDN, CDR2 FVKESK, per germline. DNA of the CDR3: TGTGCCAGCAGCCTCGGGACAGGACGGGGCACGAGTAGCTACACCTTC. Translation gives CASSLGTGRGTSSYTF.